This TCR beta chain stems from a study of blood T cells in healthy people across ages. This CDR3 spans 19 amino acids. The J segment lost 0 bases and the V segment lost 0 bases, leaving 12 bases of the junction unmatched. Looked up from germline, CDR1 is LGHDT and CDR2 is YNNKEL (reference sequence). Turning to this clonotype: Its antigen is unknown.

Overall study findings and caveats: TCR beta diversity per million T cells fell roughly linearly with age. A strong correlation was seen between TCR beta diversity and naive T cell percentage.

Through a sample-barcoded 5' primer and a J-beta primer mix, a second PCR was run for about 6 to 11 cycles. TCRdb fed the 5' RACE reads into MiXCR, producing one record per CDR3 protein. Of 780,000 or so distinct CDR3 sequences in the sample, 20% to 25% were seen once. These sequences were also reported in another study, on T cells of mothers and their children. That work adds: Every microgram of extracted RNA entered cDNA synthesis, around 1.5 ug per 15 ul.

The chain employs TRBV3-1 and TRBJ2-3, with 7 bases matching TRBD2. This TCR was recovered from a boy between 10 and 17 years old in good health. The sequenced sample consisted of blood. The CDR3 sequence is CASSQDLVSGASSTDTQYF. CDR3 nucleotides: TGTGCCAGCAGCCAAGATCTTGTGAGCGGGGCAAGTAGCACAGATACGCAGTATTTT.